This T cell receptor (beta chain) was retrieved from a study of response to subunit inactivated influenza vaccine. Study-wide results and limits: T cells newly recruited by each seasonal influenza vaccination are few, the authors suggested.

This clonotype was detected a few times. As yet, its antigen is unknown. A single record per CDR3 protein comes from TCRdb applying MiXCR to the RT-PCR reads. This repertoire shows approximately 200,000 distinct CDR3 sequences, approximately 14% found once; its top ten account for roughly 24%. V was shortened by 0 bases and J by 2 bases, with 13 bases between the two germline ends. The CDR3 has 16 amino acids. Germline lookup yields CDR1 SGDLS and CDR2 YYNGEE. The material was CD8+ T cells sorted from PBMCs, obtained roughly 5 days after vaccination. The clonotype originates from a man in his fifties or sixties who received an inactivated influenza vaccine. The V gene is TRBV9, the J gene TRBJ2-3, with D perhaps matching TRBD1 (6 bases). CDR3 in DNA: TGTGCCAGCAGCGTAGAATGGGCAGGGGACACAGATACGCAGTATTTT. Encoded protein: CASSVEWAGDTDTQYF.